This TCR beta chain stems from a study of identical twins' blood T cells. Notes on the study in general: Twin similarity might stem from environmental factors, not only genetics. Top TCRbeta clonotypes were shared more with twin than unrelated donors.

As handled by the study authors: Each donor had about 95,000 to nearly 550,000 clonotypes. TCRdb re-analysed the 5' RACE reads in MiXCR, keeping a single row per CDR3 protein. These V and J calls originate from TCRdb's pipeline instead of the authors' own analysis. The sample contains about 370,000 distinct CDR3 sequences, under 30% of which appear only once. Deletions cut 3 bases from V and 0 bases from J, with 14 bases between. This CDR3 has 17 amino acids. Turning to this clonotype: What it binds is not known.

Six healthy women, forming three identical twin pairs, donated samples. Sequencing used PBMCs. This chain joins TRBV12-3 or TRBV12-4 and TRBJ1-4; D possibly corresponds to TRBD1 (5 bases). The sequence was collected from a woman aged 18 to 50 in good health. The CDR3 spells CASSFVGRGATNEKLFF. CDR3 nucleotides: TGTGCCAGCAGTTTTGTAGGGAGAGGGGCAACTAATGAAAAACTGTTTTTT.